The 22 T cell receptor beta chains given below trace back to one sample, sequenced in a study of CD8+ T cells in alopecia areata. The treatment denotes: oral pan-JAK inhibitor, 5-10 mg twice daily. RNA was extracted and reverse transcribed into cDNA as the sequencing template. Using immunoSEQ multiplex PCR, the repertoire was profiled, and TCRdb retains in-frame clones only, with some absent. The data show about 260,000 clones, about 62% seen once. This specimen was CD4+ T cells sorted from blood, taken at week 52, from a patient treated with tofacitinib. Receptor source: a human donor with alopecia areata.

The chain employs TRBV30 and TRBJ2-5, with D maybe TRBD1 (7 bases). Trimming removed 6 bases at V and 2 bases at J, with 13 bases between. The germline CDR1 and CDR2 sequences are GTSNPN and SVGIG (reference sequence). The CDR3 is made up of 13 amino acids. In nucleotides, the CDR3 is TGTGCCTGTGGAGGGGGCTCACAAGAGACCCAGTACTTC. It encodes CACGGGSQETQYF.

About this clone: Other DNA sequences of this sample code for an identical CDR3. V usage is TRBV30 and J usage is TRBJ1-5, with TRBD1 as a possible D gene (5 bases). Between the trimmed V and J ends, which lost 0 bases and 1 base, there was a span of 10 bases. Germline values: CDR1 GTSNPN, CDR2 SVGIG (reference sequence). The CDR3 covers 15 residues. The CDR3 spells CAWSVGTASNQPQHF. In DNA form, the CDR3 reads TGTGCCTGGAGTGTAGGGACCGCCAGCAATCAGCCCCAGCATTTT.

There are a few counts of this clone. The V call is TRBV10-3, the J call TRBJ1-6, with 7 nucleotides matching TRBD1. The CDR3 consists of 14 residues. In germline, CDR1 is ENHRY, CDR2 SYGVKD. With 6 bases clipped from V and 8 bases from J, the junction kept 7 bases outside the gene matches. The CDR3 nucleotides read TGTGCCATCAGACGGGACAGTCCCTATTCACCCCTCCACTTT. Translation gives CAIRRDSPYSPLHF.

The V call is TRBV6-5, the J call TRBJ2-5; D gene unclear. CDR3 length: 12 residues. The V gene lost 0 bases and the J gene lost 3 bases, with 2 bases spanning the gap. From germline, CDR1 is MNHEY and CDR2 SVGAGI. DNA of the CDR3: TGTGCCAGCAGTTACTCCGAAGAGACCCAGTACTTC. Its protein is CASSYSEETQYF.

Turning to this clone: The junction shows a germline mismatch at one end, possibly a read error. The chain carries TRBV25-1 and TRBJ1-6; D is ambiguous. The CDR3 length is 11 residues. CDR1 and CDR2 (germline): MGHDK, SYGVNS. The CDR3, as DNA: TGTGCCAGCAGTGACGCACGGACGGTTTCTTTT. Amino acids: CASSDARTVSF.

This chain joins TRBV2 and TRBJ1-1; D remains ambiguous. Germline CDR1 SNHLY, CDR2 FYNNEI. The V end lost 8 bases, the J end lost 0 bases, and 10 bases lay between the germline ends. The CDR3 has 13 residues. CDR3 protein: CASAEGMNTEAFF. The CDR3 nucleotides are TGTGCCAGCGCCGAAGGGATGAACACTGAAGCTTTCTTT. The entire variable domain, with the rest obtained from reference TRBV2 and TRBJ1-1, is as follows: EPEVTQTPSHQVTQMGQEVILRCVPISNHLYFYWYRQILGQKVEFLVSFYNNEISEKSEIFDDQFSVERPDGSNFTLKIRSTKLEDSAMYFCASAEGMNTEAFFGQGTRLTVV.

The chain carries TRBV30 and TRBJ2-2; D may be TRBD1 or TRBD2 (6 bases each). The length of the CDR3 is 14 residues. CDR1 and CDR2 (germline): GTSNPN, SVGIG (reference sequence). Trimming stripped 3 bases from V and 7 bases from J, with 15 bases between. As DNA, the CDR3 is TGTGCCTGGAGCGGGGGACATGTGGACGGGGAGCTGTTTTTT. It translates to CAWSGGHVDGELFF.

V gene TRBV5-1 combines with J gene TRBJ2-7; TRBD1 aligns across 8 bases. Germline CDR1 SGHRS, CDR2 YFSETQ. This CDR3 spans 14 amino acids. J lost 5 bases, V lost 1 base, and 5 bases had no gene match. CDR3 DNA: TGCGCCAGCAGCTTGCGAGCAGGGGGCCACGAGCAGTACTTC. Translating gives CASSLRAGGHEQYF.

V usage is TRBV30 and J usage is TRBJ1-1; D gene unclear. Germline-derived CDR1 and CDR2 are GTSNPN and SVGIG (reference sequence). The CDR3 contains 11 residues. Trimming left V 2 bases short and J 10 bases short, with 11 bases between. This CDR3 reads CAWSPTMGAFF. Here the CDR3 DNA reads TGTGCCTGGAGTCCAACCATGGGAGCTTTCTTT.

This clone appeared a few times. V gene TRBV29-1 combines with J gene TRBJ2-1, with 8 nucleotides matching TRBD2. Germline V gene data show CDR1 as SQVTM and CDR2 as ANQGSEA. The CDR3 spans 14 residues. V trimming: 4 bases; J trimming: 3 bases; junction bases outside the gene matches: 5. The CDR3 region is CSVGLAGIYNEQFF. The CDR3 DNA reads TGCAGCGTTGGGCTAGCGGGTATCTACAATGAGCAGTTCTTC.

The chain links TRBV29-1 to TRBJ1-1; D is ambiguous. CDR1 and CDR2 (germline): SQVTM, ANQGSEA. Trimming shortened V by 5 bases and J by 1 base, and 5 bases separated the two germline ends. This CDR3 has 11 residues. CDR3 loop: CSVLRNTEAFF. CDR3 nucleotides: TGCAGCGTTCTGAGGAACACTGAAGCTTTCTTT.

In its sample, this clone was seen a few times. This chain joins TRBV18 and TRBJ1-2; tentative D call: TRBD1 (5 bases). Trimming left V 3 bases short and J 2 bases short, with 13 bases between. There are 15 residues in the CDR3. Germline V gene data show CDR1 as KGHSH and CDR2 as LQKENI. The CDR3 DNA reads TGTGCCAGCTCACCGTCCCGGGACCTCAACTATGGCTACACCTTC. Encoded protein: CASSPSRDLNYGYTF.

This clone was found once. J is TRBJ1-5 and V is TRBV7-9; no definite D call. Germline V gene lookup returns CDR1 SEHNR and CDR2 FQNEAQ (reference sequence). Trimming pared 5 bases from V and 0 bases from J, leaving 8 bases between. The CDR3 is 14 amino acids. The CDR3 loop reads CASSVADSNQPQHF. The CDR3 DNA sequence: TGTGCCAGCAGCGTGGCAGATAGCAATCAGCCCCAGCATTTT.

This clone was found once. The chain has TRBV10-2 and TRBJ1-1; possibly TRBD1 for D (5 bases). Trimming removed 6 bases at V and 1 base at J, with 6 bases between. Germline CDR1 is WSHSY and CDR2 is SAAADI. The CDR3 consists of 12 residues. The CDR3 DNA is TGCGCCAGCAGGGGACGGAACACTGAAGCTTTCTTT. This codes for CASRGRNTEAFF.

The CDR3 bases are TGTGCCTGGCAAACCCGCGAGACCCAGTACTTC. As protein: CAWQTRETQYF. The genes are TRBV30 and TRBJ2-5, with D uncertain. Germline CDR1 is GTSNPN and CDR2 is SVGIG (reference sequence). With 5 bases removed from V and 5 bases from J, the gap between germline ends came to 9 bases. The CDR3 has 11 amino acids.

V gene TRBV5-6 combines with J gene TRBJ2-1; D is possibly TRBD1 (5 bases). With 2 bases removed from V and 6 bases from J, the gap between germline ends came to 9 bases. This CDR3 comprises 13 residues. Germline loops: CDR1 SGHDT, CDR2 YYEEEE. CDR3 bases: TGTGCCAGCAGCTTTAGGGGATCCAATGAGCAGTTCTTC. It yields the protein CASSFRGSNEQFF.

The V call is TRBV5-4, the J call TRBJ2-7, with D perhaps matching TRBD1 or TRBD2 (6 bases each). CDR1 is SGHNT, CDR2 YYREEE, per germline (reference sequence). The CDR3 is 14 amino acids. Trimming stripped 3 bases from V and 5 bases from J, with 15 bases between. CDR3 amino acids: CASSSQEGGNEQYF. The CDR3 nucleotides are TGTGCCAGCAGCTCACAGGAGGGGGGCAACGAGCAGTACTTC. The variable domain in full, completed from reference TRBV5-4 and TRBJ2-7, reads ETGVTQSPTHLIKTRGQQVTLRCSSQSGHNTVSWYQQALGQGPQFIFQYYREEENGRGNFPPRFSGLQFPNYSSELNVNALELDDSALYLCASSSQEGGNEQYFGPGTRLTVT.

This clone came up a few times. J is TRBJ2-2 and V is TRBV29-1, with D possibly matching TRBD1 (6 bases). Germline V gene lookup returns CDR1 SQVTM and CDR2 ANQGSEA. Trimming took 5 bases from V and 4 from J, leaving 11 bases between them. The CDR3 covers 13 residues. The CDR3 loop is CSVLQGFTGELFF. In DNA form, the CDR3 reads TGCAGCGTTTTACAGGGTTTCACCGGGGAGCTGTTTTTT.

This sequence joins TRBV5-1 and TRBJ2-7; unclear D gene. Trimming took 0 bases from V and 0 from J, leaving 7 bases between them. The germline gives CDR1 SGHRS, CDR2 YFSETQ. The CDR3 runs to 14 residues. In DNA form, the CDR3 reads TGCGCCAGCAGCTTGGGGGCAAACTCCTACGAGCAGTACTTC. Amino acids: CASSLGANSYEQYF.

This chain links TRBV25-1 with TRBJ2-3, with unresolved D. Trimming removed 4 bases from V and 6 bases from J, with 5 bases in between. The CDR3 extends over 11 amino acids. The V gene's germline CDR1 is MGHDK and CDR2 SYGVNS. This CDR3 is CASSVLDTQYF. In nucleotides, the CDR3 is TGTGCCAGCAGTGTATTGGATACGCAGTATTTT.

Details on this clone: Additional DNA sequences in this sample encode the identical CDR3. This chain uses TRBV9 with TRBJ2-5; maybe TRBD1 (5 bases). Germline CDR1 is SGDLS and CDR2 is YYNGEE. Between the trimmed V and J ends, which lost 2 bases and 5 bases, there was a span of 13 bases. The CDR3 is 14 residues long. The CDR3 loop is CASSVGQGQETQYF. The CDR3 DNA sequence: TGTGCCAGCAGCGTTGGGCAGGGCCAGGAGACCCAGTACTTC.

V gene TRBV7-2 combines with J gene TRBJ2-7, with 9 nucleotides matching TRBD2. The J segment lost 6 bases and the V segment lost 4 bases, leaving 7 bases of the junction unmatched. The length of the CDR3 is 14 residues. Per the germline V gene, CDR1 is SGHTA and CDR2 is FQGNSA. In DNA, the CDR3 is TGTGCCAGCAGCTCCGCCGGGACTAGCTTCGAGCAGTACTTC. This encodes CASSSAGTSFEQYF.